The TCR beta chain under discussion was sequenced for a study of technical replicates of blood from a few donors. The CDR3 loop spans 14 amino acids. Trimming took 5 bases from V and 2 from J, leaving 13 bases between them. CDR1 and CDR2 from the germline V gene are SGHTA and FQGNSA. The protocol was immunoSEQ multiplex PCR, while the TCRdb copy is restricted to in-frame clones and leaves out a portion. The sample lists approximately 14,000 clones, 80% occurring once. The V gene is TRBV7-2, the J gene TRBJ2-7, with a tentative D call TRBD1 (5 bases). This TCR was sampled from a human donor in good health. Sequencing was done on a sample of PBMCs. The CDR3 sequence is CASSLWTRTYEQYF. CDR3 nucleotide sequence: TGTGCCAGCAGCCTGTGGACACGAACCTACGAGCAGTACTTC.